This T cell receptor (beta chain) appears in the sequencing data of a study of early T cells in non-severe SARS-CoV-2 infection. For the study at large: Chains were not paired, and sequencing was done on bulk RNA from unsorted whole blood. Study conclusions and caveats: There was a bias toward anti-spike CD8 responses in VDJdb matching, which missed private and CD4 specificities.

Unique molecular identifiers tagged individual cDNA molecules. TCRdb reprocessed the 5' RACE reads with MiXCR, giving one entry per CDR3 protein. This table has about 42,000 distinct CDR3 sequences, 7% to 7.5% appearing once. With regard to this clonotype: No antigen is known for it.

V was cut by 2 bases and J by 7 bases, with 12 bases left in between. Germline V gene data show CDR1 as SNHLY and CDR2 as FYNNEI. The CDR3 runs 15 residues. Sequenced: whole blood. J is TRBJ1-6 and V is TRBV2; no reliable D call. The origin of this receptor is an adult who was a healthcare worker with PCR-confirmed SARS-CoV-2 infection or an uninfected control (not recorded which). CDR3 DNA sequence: TGTGCCAGCAGTGAACCCCCTAGAGGGAATTCACCCCTCCACTTT. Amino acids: CASSEPPRGNSPLHF.